This TCR beta chain was identified in a study of beta chain features in type 1 diabetes (dated by TCRdb to 2016 to 2018). Study-level background: Mean age, gender distribution, total cell number and subset yield did not differ between patients and healthy donors. The study compared TCRB repertoires of sorted circulating CD4+ T cell subsets between recently diagnosed type 1 diabetes patients and matched healthy donors. Naive and central memory subsets were obtained from all 30 or so donors, but regulatory and stem cell-like memory subsets were isolated from only 8 patients and roughly 8 healthy donors. Across all samples, 90 million to 130 million sorted cells were examined, and cell number per subset correlated strongly with RNA yield. Broad study findings and their caveats: PCR may preferentially amplify shorter templates, but because patient and control samples were amplified and corrected together, any resulting skew would affect both groups equally. Because cDNA was sequenced instead of genomic DNA, highly expressing activated cells could be over-represented, though the groups showed no difference in activation or CD3 levels. Because the HLA sub-analyses included only small numbers of individuals, any influence of HLA type on TCRB rearrangement was left unresolved. The naive, central memory and regulatory TCRB repertoires appeared to resemble one another more closely among patients than among healthy donors. Type 1 diabetes patients showed a moderate but significant shortening of TCRB CDR3 length in all four CD4+ subsets. Patients with type 1 diabetes made fewer insertions and deleted more nucleotides at VDJ recombination sites, implying thymic rearrangement abnormalities.

This clone was detected only a few times. Its antigen remains unidentified. Nothing much larger sits one base from this clone, and base qualities are not available. The entire isolated RNA was reverse transcribed using the High Capacity cDNA Reverse Transcription Kit, and thus expressed TCRB transcripts were sequenced. Deep immunoSEQ sequencing was applied to naive, central memory and regulatory T cell samples, giving an average of around 3.8 million total reads per sample. Sorted cells were lysed in RLT buffer, and RNA was extracted using DNase-treated RNeasy Micro or Mini kits according to cell number. Each cell subset was processed on its own to prevent cross-contamination, while patient and healthy donor samples were processed together. Using the immunoSEQ multiplex PCR, TCRB sequences were amplified from cDNA into 87-bp fragments spanning the CDR3 region. Sequencing of the amplicons was performed on the Illumina HiSeq platform. In the paper's pipeline: PCR bias was computationally corrected using synthetic template baselines, reads within Hamming distance 2 were collapsed, and singletons that could not be merged were discarded. By aligning reads against IMGT, V, D and J genes, CDR3 length, and insertions or deletions at six rearrangement sites were assigned. Within each subset, clonotype counts were normalized to sorted cell number, and only after that were true diversity and Gini coefficients computed with the tcR R package. Repertoire sharing was quantified using the overlap coefficient calculated on TCRB nucleotide sequences. In TCRdb, the immuneACCESS table is reduced to in-frame sequences with V and J assigned. These tables do not hold every clone; where another copy was compared, an unresolved V gene accounts for under half, and the others remain unexplained. That table is the source of V, J and clone size, and D and trimming were worked out from the DNA. The sample table shows approximately 170,000 clones, and 7.8% are seen once. Approximately 0.87% of the sample rests with the top ten.

Each donor gave one peripheral blood draw, averaging approximately 120 mL, which was collected into heparinised tubes. Using a panel that included CD45RO, CCR7, CD25, CD127, CD95 and CD27, naive, central memory, regulatory and stem cell-like memory CD4+ T cells were sorted on a BD FACSAria II. Every sorted population had a purity above 95%. PBMCs were isolated immediately by Lymphoprep density gradient centrifugation and stained directly without culture. To minimize batch effects, samples were stained and sorted in pairs, one healthy donor with one patient per experiment. Trimming at the junction amounts to 6 bases on V and 1 base on J, and the germline ends lie 12 bases apart. The CDR3 runs 14 residues from the cysteine to the phenylalanine. The entry retains the CDR3 DNA only, 42 bases that are in frame from base 1. The germline V gene (reference sequence) provides CDR1 MNHEY and CDR2 SMNVEV.

The sequenced sample was central memory CD4+ T cells from blood. The sequence joins TRBV27 to TRBJ1-1; TRBD1 is a possible D gene, resting on 6 matching bases. The receptor was isolated from a woman in her thirties or forties with type 1 diabetes. The sequence in DNA is TGTGCCAGCAGCCCCCAGGGGCCGAACACTGAAGCTTTCTTT. Translated, this is CASSPQGPNTEAFF.